The 5 T cell receptor beta chains below were found in one sample sequenced in a study of OX40 agonist ivuxolimab in advanced cancers. The repertoire was sequenced with immunoSEQ multiplex PCR; TCRdb's copy has only in-frame clones and lacks some. The top ten hold roughly 4% of the sample, which has around 69,000 clones, 80% to 90% seen once. Sample: CD4+ or CD8+ T cells sorted from blood, taken in a trial of the OX40 agonist ivuxolimab. Receptor source: an adult with an advanced solid tumor such as melanoma, head and neck, liver or kidney cancer.

The chain uses TRBV2 and TRBJ1-1; D is uncertain. Germline CDR1 SNHLY, CDR2 FYNNEI. Deletions cut 7 bases from V and 6 bases from J, with 15 bases between. This CDR3 has 13 amino acids. The CDR3 DNA reads as TGTGCCAGCATGCGGTTGATGAGTGCTGAAGCTTTCTTT. Protein product: CASMRLMSAEAFF. The full variable domain, its missing parts supplied by reference TRBV2 and TRBJ1-1, is EPEVTQTPSHQVTQMGQEVILRCVPISNHLYFYWYRQILGQKVEFLVSFYNNEISEKSEIFDDQFSVERPDGSNFTLKIRSTKLEDSAMYFCASMRLMSAEAFFGQGTRLTVV.

This clone has a single count. The V call is TRBV7-2, the J call TRBJ2-7; 8 bases agree with TRBD1. Losses at the gene ends were 4 bases for V and 2 bases for J; bases not matched to a gene: 4. The CDR3 is 14 residues long. CDR1 and CDR2 (germline): SGHTA, FQGNSA. CDR3 residues: CASSWTGRTYEQYF. The CDR3 nucleotides read TGTGCCAGCAGCTGGACAGGGCGAACCTACGAGCAGTACTTC.

V usage is TRBV29-1 and J usage is TRBJ2-1; D remains unclear. The CDR3 spans 15 residues. Germline V gene lookup returns CDR1 SQVTM and CDR2 ANQGSEA. Trimming took 3 bases from V and 0 from J, leaving 12 bases between them. The CDR3 DNA reads as TGCAGCGTTGAGTTAGTGGGTAGCTCCTACAATGAGCAGTTCTTC. It yields the protein CSVELVGSSYNEQFF.

The chain recombines TRBV4-3 with TRBJ2-1; TRBD2 agrees at 7 bases. Germline assignment: CDR1 LGHNA and CDR2 YSLEER. This CDR3 has 15 amino acids. Germline trimming cut 4 bases from V and 4 bases from J; bases unmatched to any gene: 7. The DNA for the CDR3 is TGCGCCAGCAGCCCGGGCGGGGGAACATACAATGAGCAGTTCTTC. Amino acids: CASSPGGGTYNEQFF.

V gene TRBV4-1 combines with J gene TRBJ1-2, with a weak D call TRBD1 (5 bases). From germline, CDR1 is MGHRA and CDR2 YSYEKL. V lost 6 bases to trimming and J lost 0 bases, with 17 bases between them. This CDR3 region has 16 residues. The CDR3 sequence is CASRDRDGQSNYGYTF. The CDR3 region has the DNA TGCGCCAGCAGGGATAGGGACGGACAATCTAACTATGGCTACACCTTC.